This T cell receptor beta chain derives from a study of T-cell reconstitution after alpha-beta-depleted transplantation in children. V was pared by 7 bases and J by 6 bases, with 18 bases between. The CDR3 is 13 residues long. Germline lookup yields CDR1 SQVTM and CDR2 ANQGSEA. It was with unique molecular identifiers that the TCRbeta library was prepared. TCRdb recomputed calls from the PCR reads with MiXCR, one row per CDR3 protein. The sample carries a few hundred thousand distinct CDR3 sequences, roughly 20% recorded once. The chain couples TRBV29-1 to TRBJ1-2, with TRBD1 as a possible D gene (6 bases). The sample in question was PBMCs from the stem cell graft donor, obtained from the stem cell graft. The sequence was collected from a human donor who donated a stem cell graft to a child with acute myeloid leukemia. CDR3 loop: CSADLPGQDGYTF. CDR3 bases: TGCAGCGCTGACCTACCGGGACAAGATGGCTACACCTTC.